Here is one T cell receptor beta chain with its context. Its antigen is currently unknown. V shed 3 bases and J 5 bases; nucleotides not matched to a gene: 4. Per germline, CDR1 SGDLS and CDR2 YYNGEE. This CDR3 spans 14 amino acids. This specimen belongs to a study of cytomegalovirus exposure and HLA in healthy donors. General study results and limits: A list of roughly 160 TCR beta chains associated with cytomegalovirus was given.

Use of 60 Vbeta and 13 Jbeta primers characterized the PCR. Libraries were prepared by immunoSEQ multiplex PCR; TCRdb keeps only in-frame clonotypes and omits some of them. The repertoire holds under 250,000 clones, with 70% to 85% as singletons. Material for sequencing was PBMCs. This TCR was sampled from a male donor in good health and CMV-seronegative. This chain links TRBV9 with TRBJ1-4; 7 nucleotides match TRBD1. CDR3 loop: CASSDRDRNEKLFF. CDR3 coding DNA: TGTGCCAGCAGCGACCGGGACAGAAATGAAAAACTGTTTTTT.